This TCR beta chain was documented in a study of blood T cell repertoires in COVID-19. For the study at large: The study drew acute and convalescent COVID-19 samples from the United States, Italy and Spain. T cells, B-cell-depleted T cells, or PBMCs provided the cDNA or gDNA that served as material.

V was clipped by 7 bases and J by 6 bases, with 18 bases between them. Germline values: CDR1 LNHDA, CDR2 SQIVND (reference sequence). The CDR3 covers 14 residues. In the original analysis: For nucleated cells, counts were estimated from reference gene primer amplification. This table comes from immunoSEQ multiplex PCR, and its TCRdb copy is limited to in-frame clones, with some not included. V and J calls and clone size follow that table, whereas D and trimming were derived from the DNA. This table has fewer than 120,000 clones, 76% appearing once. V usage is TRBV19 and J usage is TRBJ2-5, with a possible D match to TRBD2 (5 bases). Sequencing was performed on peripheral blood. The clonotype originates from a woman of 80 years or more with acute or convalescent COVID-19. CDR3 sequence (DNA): TGTGCCAGTAATGAGGGATCGGGCCAGAAGACCCAGTACTTC. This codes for CASNEGSGQKTQYF.